One and the same sample provided the 21 T cell receptor beta chains below, sequenced in a study of blood T cells in healthy people across ages. Alongside a J-beta primer mix, a sample-barcoded 5' primer served in a second PCR lasting 7 to 11 cycles. MiXCR, applied by TCRdb to the 5' RACE reads, yields one record per CDR3 protein. The sample records about 770,000 distinct CDR3 sequences, around 43% being singletons. Sequencing input: blood. Source of these receptors: a man in his fifties or sixties in good health.

The CDR3 DNA sequence: TGTGCCAGCTCATCCAGGGACAGTAAGGAGACCCAGTACTTC. This gives the protein CASSSRDSKETQYF. The chain has TRBV18 and TRBJ2-7; TRBD1 matches at 7 bases. With the DNA end fitting TRBJ2-5 better, the J assignment may be wrong. The germline V gene has CDR1 KGHSH and CDR2 LQKENI. This CDR3 has 14 amino acids.

The chain recombines TRBV4-3 with TRBJ1-2; the D gene is possibly TRBD1 (5 bases). The V gene lost 5 bases and the J gene lost 4 bases, with 11 bases spanning the gap. CDR1 is LGHNA, CDR2 YSLEER, per germline. This CDR3 is built from 13 residues. The CDR3 DNA sequence: TGCGCCAGCAGCACCAGGACATCCTATGGCTACACCTTC. Amino acids: CASSTRTSYGYTF.

This clonotype was observed a few times. The rearrangement links TRBV7-8 to TRBJ2-7, with 7 bases that match TRBD1. The V gene's germline CDR1 is SGHVS and CDR2 FQNEAQ. The ends lost 1 base at V and 2 bases at J; junction bases unmatched: 11. The CDR3 has 17 residues. CDR3 DNA sequence: TGTGCCAGCAGCTTAGGAATTACCGGGACAGCAACCTACGAGCAGTACTTC. This encodes CASSLGITGTATYEQYF.

This chain joins TRBV4-3 and TRBJ1-2; a possible D gene is TRBD1 (6 bases). Looked up from germline, CDR1 is LGHNA and CDR2 is YSLEER. Trimming took off 0 bases at V and 3 bases at J, with 11 bases between the two ends. This CDR3 spans 15 amino acids. DNA for the CDR3: TGCGCCAGCAGCCAAGAATGGGCAGGGGACTATGGCTACACCTTC. Protein: CASSQEWAGDYGYTF.

V gene TRBV7-2 combines with J gene TRBJ2-1; no clear D. V shed 2 bases and J shed 0 bases, with 11 bases lying between them. The CDR3 spans 16 residues. Per the germline V gene, CDR1 is SGHTA and CDR2 is FQGNSA. The DNA for the CDR3 is TGTGCCAGCAGCTTAAGTCCACCAAGCTCCTACAATGAGCAGTTCTTC. It codes for CASSLSPPSSYNEQFF. Based on the CDR3 plus reference TRBV7-2 and TRBJ2-1, the full variable domain is GAGVSQSPSNKVTEKGKDVELRCDPISGHTALYWYRQSLGQGLEFLIYFQGNSAPDKSGLPSDRFSAERTGGSVSTLTIQRTQQEDSAVYLCASSLSPPSSYNEQFFGPGTRLTVL.

V usage is TRBV2 and J usage is TRBJ2-1; 9 nucleotides line up with TRBD1. V dropped 6 bases and J dropped 7; count of bases not matched to a gene: 7. Germline V gene data show CDR1 as SNHLY and CDR2 as FYNNEI. This CDR3 is built from 14 residues. CDR3 bases: TGTGCCAGCAGACGGGACAGGGTCTATAATGAGCAGTTCTTC. Residues: CASRRDRVYNEQFF. The entire variable domain, with the rest obtained from reference TRBV2 and TRBJ2-1, is as follows: EPEVTQTPSHQVTQMGQEVILRCVPISNHLYFYWYRQILGQKVEFLVSFYNNEISEKSEIFDDQFSVERPDGSNFTLKIRSTKLEDSAMYFCASRRDRVYNEQFFGPGTRLTVL.

This clonotype showed up just a few times. J is TRBJ2-1 and V is TRBV6-5; 7 nucleotides agree with TRBD1. CDR1 and CDR2 (germline): MNHEY, SVGAGI. The CDR3 is 16 amino acids. The trim removed 7 bases at V and 0 bases at J, leaving 9 bases unmatched. This chain's CDR3 is CASTSQGEPSYNEQFF. The CDR3 DNA is TGTGCCAGCACATCCCAGGGGGAGCCCTCCTACAATGAGCAGTTCTTC.

This clonotype was found a few times. The CDR3 coding sequence is TGTGCCAGCAGCCCAAGACAGCTTACCTACGAGCAGTACTTC. Protein product: CASSPRQLTYEQYF. V usage is TRBV9 and J usage is TRBJ2-7; D possibly corresponds to TRBD1 (5 bases). The V end lost 4 bases, the J end lost 2 bases, and 13 bases lay between the germline ends. Germline values: CDR1 SGDLS, CDR2 YYNGEE. CDR3 length equals 14 residues.

V usage is TRBV14 and J usage is TRBJ1-2; 7 bases align to TRBD1. Germline CDR1 and CDR2: SGHDN and FVKESK. The V segment lost 1 base and the J segment 3 bases; nucleotides outside the gene matches: 5. The CDR3 has 15 amino acids. The CDR3 DNA sequence: TGTGCCAGCAGCCAAGGGGACAGCAGATACTATGGCTACACCTTC. Encoded protein: CASSQGDSRYYGYTF.

This clonotype was counted between two and nine times. The gene calls are TRBV7-2 and TRBJ2-7, with TRBD2 matching over 13 bases. The CDR3 sequence is 14 residues long. Germline CDR1 SGHTA, CDR2 FQGNSA. J was trimmed by 9 bases and V by 5 bases; bases with no gene match: 7. DNA for the CDR3: TGTGCCAGCAGCCAAACTAGCGGGGGGGCCGGGCAGTACTTC. Protein sequence: CASSQTSGGAGQYF.

The genes are TRBV6-2 or TRBV6-3 and TRBJ2-1; D remains ambiguous. The V and J ends lost 3 bases and 8 bases respectively, with 8 bases between them. There are 12 residues in the CDR3. The germline gives CDR1 MNHEY, CDR2 SVGEGT. Written as DNA, the CDR3 is TGTGCCAGCAGTTATCAGAGCGATGAGCAGTTCTTC. Translated: CASSYQSDEQFF.

The chain joins TRBV30 to TRBJ2-7, with 9 bases that match TRBD1. Looked up from germline, CDR1 is GTSNPN and CDR2 is SVGIG (reference sequence). This CDR3 has 15 residues. Germline trimming cut 1 base from V and 5 bases from J; bases unmatched to any gene: 9. CDR3 protein: CAWSGWDRVTNEQYF. CDR3 nucleotide sequence: TGTGCCTGGAGTGGTTGGGACAGGGTTACCAACGAGCAGTACTTC.

This clonotype was seen only a few times. The rearrangement joins TRBV6-2 or TRBV6-3 to TRBJ1-1; D is unresolved. Germline V CDR1 and CDR2: MNHEY, SVGEGT. This CDR3 has 11 residues. Trimming cost V 6 bases and J 8 bases, with 10 bases left between them. Here the CDR3 DNA reads TGTGCCAGCAGAAGGCTTTCGGAAGCTTTCTTT. Residues: CASRRLSEAFF.

This CDR3 reads CASKSTARISSYNEQFF. CDR3 nucleotides: TGTGCCAGCAAAAGTACGGCTAGAATAAGCTCCTACAATGAGCAGTTCTTC. The chain couples TRBV6-9 to TRBJ2-1, with D hard to call. V was cut by 7 bases and J by 0 bases, with 19 bases left in between. CDR3 length: 17 amino acids. CDR1 and CDR2 (germline): MNHGY, SVAAGI.

In this sample, this clonotype turned up many times. The rearrangement uses TRBV5-5 and TRBJ2-5, with D maybe TRBD1 (5 bases). CDR1 is SGHKS, CDR2 YYEKEE, per germline (reference sequence). CDR3 length equals 11 residues. Trimming removed 3 bases from V and 5 bases from J, with 5 bases in between. The CDR3 nucleotides read TGTGCCAGCAGCTGGGGCGAGACCCAGTACTTC. Its translation is CASSWGETQYF.

Only a few counts were recorded for this clonotype. The CDR3, as DNA: TGCAGTGCTAGAGGGGTAGCGGGACTCACAGATACGCAGTATTTT. Its translation: CSARGVAGLTDTQYF. This chain uses TRBV20-1 with TRBJ2-3; 8 positions agree with TRBD2. Germline CDR1 is DFQATT and CDR2 is SNEGSKA (reference sequence). The CDR3 length is 15 residues. V lost 1 base and J lost 2; bases outside the gene matches: 5.

This chain uses TRBV5-1 with TRBJ2-7, with TRBD1 identical over 7 bases. Germline values: CDR1 SGHRS, CDR2 YFSETQ. V trimming: 0 bases; J trimming: 6 bases; junction bases outside the gene matches: 6. The CDR3 runs to 14 residues. The CDR3 spells CASSLAGDSREQYF. In nucleotides, the CDR3 is TGCGCCAGCAGCTTGGCCGGGGACAGTCGCGAGCAGTACTTC.

J is TRBJ2-1 and V is TRBV9; D gene unclear. This CDR3 comprises 12 residues. Germline V lookup: CDR1 SGDLS, CDR2 YYNGEE. The V gene lost 0 bases and the J gene lost 9 bases, with 7 bases spanning the gap. CDR3 sequence reads: CASSVGSGEQFF. CDR3 coding DNA: TGTGCCAGCAGCGTAGGGTCTGGTGAGCAGTTCTTC.

The DNA of the CDR3 is TGTGCCAGCAGACCAACAGGGGGCGTTCTCGGGGAGCTGTTTTTT. It translates to CASRPTGGVLGELFF. The V gene is TRBV7-2, the J gene TRBJ2-2; 9 bases fit TRBD1. With V trimmed by 6 bases and J by 7 bases, 9 bases remained unmatched. CDR1 and CDR2 from the germline V gene are SGHTA and FQGNSA. CDR3 length: 15 amino acids.

CDR3 DNA sequence: TGTGCCAGCAGCTTCTTAGCGGCGTATCAAGAGACCCAGTACTTC. Protein sequence: CASSFLAAYQETQYF. The rearrangement joins TRBV7-2 to TRBJ2-5, with D perhaps matching TRBD2 (6 bases). Trimming took 3 bases from V and 2 from J, leaving 13 bases between them. The CDR3 covers 15 residues. CDR1 and CDR2 (germline): SGHTA, FQGNSA.

This clonotype was recorded once. This chain connects TRBV24-1 to TRBJ1-1; tentative D call: TRBD1 (6 bases). The CDR3 is 12 amino acids. CDR1 is KGHDR and CDR2 is SFDVKD in the germline V gene. V gave up 3 bases and J gave up 11 bases, with 12 bases separating them. The CDR3 sequence: CATSDRTGRAFF. The CDR3 coding sequence is TGTGCCACCAGTGATCGAACAGGGAGGGCTTTCTTT.